These 20 T cell receptor beta chains originate from one sample sequenced in a study of shared clonotypes between healthy human individuals. Naive CD8 populations comprised CD45RO-negative cells positively selected for CCR7, excluding terminally differentiated effector memory CD45RA+ cells. Using immunoSEQ multiplex PCR, the repertoire was profiled, and TCRdb retains in-frame clones only, with some absent. The sample lists over 2,000,000 clones, around 93% occurring once. Sequencing was performed on naive CD8+ T cells from PBMCs. Receptors originate from a man between 18 and 29 years old in good health. Some clones in this sample may be carry-over from other donors' samples.

The V gene is TRBV9, the J gene TRBJ1-1; TRBD1 matches 10 bases. The length of the CDR3 is 15 residues. Looked up from germline, CDR1 is SGDLS and CDR2 is YYNGEE. J gave up 3 bases and V 3 bases, and 5 bases lay outside the gene matches. The CDR3, as DNA: TGTGCCAGCAGCGAAGACGGACAGGGGGACACTGAAGCTTTCTTT. Residues: CASSEDGQGDTEAFF.

The V and J genes are TRBV4-1 and TRBJ2-2, with D unclear. V was cut by 1 base and J by 3 bases, with 12 bases left in between. In germline, CDR1 is MGHRA, CDR2 YSYEKL. CDR3 size: 16 residues. The CDR3 nucleotides read TGCGCCAGCAGCCAAGGGCCTTCGGGTTACACCGGGGAGCTGTTTTTT. It specifies CASSQGPSGYTGELFF.

This chain links TRBV7-9 with TRBJ2-2; 7 bases line up with TRBD2. The V gene end was trimmed by 5 bases and the J gene end by 3 bases; junction bases not matched to a gene: 0. The CDR3 consists of 13 residues. Per germline, CDR1 SEHNR and CDR2 FQNEAQ (reference sequence). The CDR3 bases are TGTGCCAGCAGCGCGGGAGACACCGGGGAGCTGTTTTTT. This gives the protein CASSAGDTGELFF.

The chain links TRBV13 to TRBJ2-5; D perhaps matches TRBD2 (6 bases). V was pared by 2 bases and J by 4 bases, with 11 bases between. The germline gives CDR1 PRHDT, CDR2 FYEKMQ (reference sequence). The CDR3 is 14 residues long. CDR3 DNA: TGTGCCAGCAGCTTATTGGGGGAGGTAGAGACCCAGTACTTC. Its translation: CASSLLGEVETQYF. Based on the CDR3 plus reference TRBV13 and TRBJ2-5, the full variable domain is AAGVIQSPRHLIKEKRETATLKCYPIPRHDTVYWYQQGPGQDPQFLISFYEKMQSDKGSIPDRFSAQQFSDYHSELNMSSLELGDSALYFCASSLLGEVETQYFGPGTRLLVL.

The chain combines TRBV6-1 with TRBJ2-7, with 10 bases lining up with TRBD1. Germline V gene lookup returns CDR1 MNHNS and CDR2 SASEGT. V gave up 5 bases and J gave up 1 base; unmatched junction bases: 5. This CDR3 is 15 amino acids long. CDR3 DNA sequence: TGTGCCAGCAGTCTGGGACAGGGGTTGTCCTACGAGCAGTACTTC. The encoded protein is CASSLGQGLSYEQYF.

The chain carries TRBV5-1 and TRBJ2-2; tentatively, D is TRBD1 (5 bases). CDR1 SGHRS and CDR2 YFSETQ come from the germline V gene. The CDR3 covers 16 residues. V was clipped by 0 bases and J by 3 bases, with 12 bases between them. CDR3 coding DNA: TGCGCCAGCAGCTTGGGGGTGCAGGGTTACACCGGGGAGCTGTTTTTT. Translated: CASSLGVQGYTGELFF.

This chain links TRBV4-3 with TRBJ2-1; 8 bases line up with TRBD1. The germline gives CDR1 LGHNA, CDR2 YSLEER. The CDR3 sequence is 12 residues long. Unmatched junction bases numbered 4, after V lost 5 bases and J lost 10 bases. As DNA, the CDR3 is TGCGCCAGCAGCGGGGACAGGCTAGAGCAGTTCTTC. The encoded protein is CASSGDRLEQFF.

Only one count was recorded for this clone. The chain has TRBV15 and TRBJ1-4; D call uncertain. Germline lookup yields CDR1 LNHNV and CDR2 YYDKDF (reference sequence). Between the trimmed V and J ends, which lost 1 base and 8 bases, there was a span of 17 bases. The CDR3 contains 16 residues. The CDR3 DNA sequence: TGTGCCACCAGCAGAGTGATATCGAGGGCGGGGGAAAAACTGTTTTTT. It translates to CATSRVISRAGEKLFF.

The genes are TRBV9 and TRBJ2-3, with D possibly being TRBD1 or TRBD2 (5 bases each). Germline V gene lookup returns CDR1 SGDLS and CDR2 YYNGEE. V was pared by 0 bases and J by 4 bases, with 12 bases between. This CDR3 comprises 15 residues. The CDR3 region is CASSVGDAGADTQYF. CDR3 DNA: TGTGCCAGCAGCGTAGGGGACGCGGGCGCAGATACGCAGTATTTT.

V is TRBV9 and J is TRBJ2-1, with 9 bases lining up with TRBD2. Trimming cost V 0 bases and J 7 bases; bases outside gene matches: 5. The CDR3 runs to 15 residues. Germline V gene lookup returns CDR1 SGDLS and CDR2 YYNGEE. The CDR3 nucleotides are TGTGCCAGCAGCGTAGCGGCGGGAGGGCAGAATGAGCAGTTCTTC. Its protein product is CASSVAAGGQNEQFF.

The gene calls are TRBV9 and TRBJ1-4; D ambiguous. V lost 2 bases to trimming and J lost 5 bases, with 4 bases between them. The CDR3 has 12 residues. Germline V gene lookup returns CDR1 SGDLS and CDR2 YYNGEE. In DNA form, the CDR3 reads TGTGCCAGCAGCGTCCCCAATGAAAAACTGTTTTTT. It encodes CASSVPNEKLFF. Drawing the rest from reference TRBV9 and TRBJ1-4, the complete variable domain is DSGVTQTPKHLITATGQRVTLRCSPRSGDLSVYWYQQSLDQGLQFLIQYYNGEERAKGNILERFSAQQFPDLHSELNLSSLELGDSALYFCASSVPNEKLFFGSGTQLSVL.

The chain links TRBV19 to TRBJ2-7; 9 nucleotides match TRBD1. CDR3 size: 13 residues. Losses at the gene ends were 5 bases for V and 5 bases for J; bases not matched to a gene: 4. The germline gives CDR1 LNHDA, CDR2 SQIVND (reference sequence). Written as DNA, the CDR3 is TGTGCCAGTAGTGACCGGACAGGGGACGAGCAGTACTTC. It specifies CASSDRTGDEQYF.

J is TRBJ1-1 and V is TRBV27; no definite D call. CDR3 size: 14 residues. CDR1 and CDR2 (germline): MNHEY, SMNVEV (reference sequence). Between the trimmed V and J ends, which lost 5 bases and 4 bases, there was a span of 14 bases. The CDR3 here is CASSAPPPGTEAFF. Here the CDR3 DNA reads TGTGCCAGCAGTGCACCCCCCCCGGGCACTGAAGCTTTCTTT.

The chain carries TRBV10-3 and TRBJ1-1, with unresolved D. This CDR3 is 15 amino acids long. V was pared by 7 bases and J by 0 bases, with 15 bases between. Germline lookup yields CDR1 ENHRY and CDR2 SYGVKD. CDR3 region: CAINADGGLNTEAFF. The CDR3 nucleotides read TGTGCCATCAACGCGGACGGAGGATTGAACACTGAAGCTTTCTTT.

This chain links TRBV7-9 with TRBJ1-3; D gene uncertain. The CDR3 runs 12 residues. Germline V CDR1 and CDR2: SEHNR, FQNEAQ (reference sequence). Trimming took 6 bases from V and 3 from J, leaving 6 bases between them. CDR3 amino acids: CASRHSGNTIYF. CDR3 nucleotides: TGTGCCAGCAGGCACAGTGGAAACACCATATATTTT.

With regard to this clone: Other DNA sequences in this sample translate to the same CDR3. The chain is built from TRBV5-4 and TRBJ1-1; D gene uncertain. The CDR3 sequence is 13 residues long. Per the germline V gene, CDR1 is SGHNT and CDR2 is YYREEE (reference sequence). V was pared by 1 base and J by 1 base, with 5 bases between. For the CDR3, the DNA is TGTGCCAGCAGCTTGCCCGGGAACACTGAAGCTTTCTTT. Amino acid sequence: CASSLPGNTEAFF.

The chain recombines TRBV19 with TRBJ2-1; D is possibly TRBD2 (5 bases). This CDR3 contains 15 residues. Germline CDR1 and CDR2: LNHDA and SQIVND (reference sequence). Trimming removed 1 base from V and 6 bases from J, with 13 bases in between. In nucleotides, the CDR3 is TGTGCCAGTAGTATAGGACTCCCCAGCGGCAATGAGCAGTTCTTC. Its protein is CASSIGLPSGNEQFF.

The CDR3 sequence is CSAKLAGAYEQYF. In DNA, the CDR3 is TGCAGCGCAAAACTAGCGGGAGCCTACGAGCAGTACTTC. This chain uses TRBV29-1 with TRBJ2-7, with 11 bases fitting TRBD2. The CDR3 runs 13 residues. Germline values: CDR1 SQVTM, CDR2 ANQGSEA. Trimming at V came to 7 bases and at J to 2 bases, leaving 4 bases not matched to a gene.

The CDR3 loop is CASSDPRSGANVLTF. The CDR3 nucleotides read TGTGCCAGCAGCGACCCTCGGTCTGGGGCCAACGTCCTGACTTTC. The gene calls are TRBV27 and TRBJ2-6; D gene unclear. The CDR3 runs 15 residues. Deletions cut 6 bases from V and 1 base from J, with 10 bases between. From germline, CDR1 is MNHEY and CDR2 SMNVEV (reference sequence).

The chain recombines TRBV6-1 with TRBJ2-7, with D unclear. The CDR3 has 13 amino acids. Germline V lookup: CDR1 MNHNS, CDR2 SASEGT. V was cut by 2 bases and J by 3 bases, with 8 bases left in between. Written as DNA, the CDR3 is TGTGCCAGCAGTGAATTCCGGCACTACGAGCAGTACTTC. Residues: CASSEFRHYEQYF.